These 20 T cell receptor beta chains came from one sample sequenced in a study of Ad26.COV2.S vaccination and SARS-CoV-2 variants. Measured with immunoSEQ multiplex PCR; TCRdb has only the in-frame clones, and not every one. Seen here are hundreds of thousands of clones, roughly 90% observed once, and the top ten hold approximately 1.5%. Described treatment: roughly 18 received Ad26.COV2.S at low or high dose, single or two shots; 5 received placebo; per-sample allocation not given. Material that was analyzed had been drawn on day 63 after the first vaccine or placebo injection. The sequencing used peripheral blood, collected in a trial of Ad26.COV2.S vaccine versus placebo. The receptors shown here come from a person between 18 and 60 years old who received the Ad26.COV2.S COVID-19 vaccine or a placebo.

V is TRBV10-1 and J is TRBJ2-5; 10 bases are shared with TRBD1. The CDR3 is 16 amino acids. Germline V gene lookup returns CDR1 WNHNN and CDR2 SYGVQD (reference sequence). The V segment lost 0 bases and the J segment 5 bases; nucleotides outside the gene matches: 6. CDR3 DNA sequence: TGCGCCAGCAGTGAGTCCCGGACAGGGGGAGGTGAGACCCAGTACTTC. This sequence encodes CASSESRTGGGETQYF.

This chain connects TRBV11-3 to TRBJ2-1; 7 bases fit TRBD2. There are 15 residues in the CDR3. CDR1 SGHNT and CDR2 YENEEA come from the germline V gene. The ends lost 0 bases at V and 5 bases at J; junction bases unmatched: 4. The CDR3 sequence: CASSLEAGGNNEQFF. For the CDR3, the DNA is TGTGCCAGCAGCTTAGAGGCCGGGGGGAACAATGAGCAGTTCTTC. Complete variable domain (other parts from reference TRBV11-3 and TRBJ2-1): EAGVVQSPRYKIIEKKQPVAFWCNPISGHNTLYWYLQNLGQGPELLIRYENEEAVDDSQLPKDRFSAERLKGVDSTLKIQPAELGDSAVYLCASSLEAGGNNEQFFGPGTRLTVL.

J is TRBJ1-2 and V is TRBV29-1; perhaps TRBD1 as D (5 bases). Germline CDR1 reads SQVTM; CDR2 reads ANQGSEA. CDR3 length equals 13 residues. V was clipped by 1 base and J by 4 bases, with 10 bases between them. The CDR3 here is CSVEADRAYGYTF. The CDR3 DNA sequence: TGCAGCGTTGAAGCCGACAGAGCCTATGGCTACACCTTC. Drawing the rest from reference TRBV29-1 and TRBJ1-2, the complete variable domain is SAVISQKPSRDICQRGTSLTIQCQVDSQVTMMFWYRQQPGQSLTLIATANQGSEATYESGFVIDKFPISRPNLTFSTLTVSNMSPEDSSIYLCSVEADRAYGYTFGSGTRLTVV.

This chain links TRBV29-1 with TRBJ2-2; 13 positions match TRBD2. This CDR3 is 14 amino acids long. Germline V gene sequence: CDR1 SQVTM, CDR2 ANQGSEA. The ends lost 7 bases at V and 5 bases at J; junction bases unmatched: 4. CDR3 sequence: CSGGTSGETGELFF. CDR3 in DNA: TGCAGCGGGGGGACTAGCGGGGAAACCGGGGAGCTGTTTTTT.

This sequence joins TRBV27 and TRBJ2-3; D not resolved. V lost 6 bases, J lost 0 bases, and 10 bases lay in between. CDR1 MNHEY and CDR2 SMNVEV come from the germline V gene (reference sequence). The CDR3 spans 14 residues. The CDR3 sequence: CASRGRLSTDTQYF. Written as DNA, the CDR3 is TGTGCCAGCAGGGGCCGACTTAGCACAGATACGCAGTATTTT.

The chain links TRBV5-1 to TRBJ1-4; TRBD1 matches 7 bases. The V gene end was trimmed by 2 bases and the J gene end by 0 bases; junction bases not matched to a gene: 10. Germline V gives CDR1 SGHRS, CDR2 YFSETQ. The CDR3 runs 18 residues. The CDR3: CASSFGPGGTATNEKLFF. DNA for the CDR3: TGCGCCAGCAGCTTTGGGCCAGGGGGGACTGCAACTAATGAAAAACTGTTTTTT.

This clone was seen repeatedly, ten times or more. The V and J genes are TRBV6-6 and TRBJ1-5; D not certain. Germline values: CDR1 MNHNY, CDR2 SVGAGI (reference sequence). V lost 6 bases, J lost 4 bases, and 13 bases lay in between. The CDR3 loop spans 14 amino acids. Written as DNA, the CDR3 is TGTGCCAGCAGGAACCGGGTCGATAATCAGCCCCAGCATTTT. This codes for CASRNRVDNQPQHF.

The rearrangement links TRBV24-1 to TRBJ2-1, with a possible D match to TRBD1 (6 bases). The length of the CDR3 is 15 residues. V lost 4 bases and J 1 base, leaving 10 bases between the germline ends. Germline V lookup: CDR1 KGHDR, CDR2 SFDVKD. The CDR3 is CATSDPGQSYNEQFF. CDR3 in DNA: TGTGCCACCAGTGACCCCGGACAGTCCTACAATGAGCAGTTCTTC.

The V and J genes are TRBV5-8 and TRBJ1-1; D unclear. The V gene's germline CDR1 is SGHTS and CDR2 YDEGEE. CDR3 length: 15 residues. The V gene lost 0 bases and the J gene lost 3 bases, with 12 bases spanning the gap. The CDR3 region is CASSLARWLHTEAFF. The CDR3 DNA follows: TGTGCCAGCAGCTTGGCTAGGTGGTTGCACACTGAAGCTTTCTTT.

The chain has TRBV30 and TRBJ2-1, with TRBD2 matching over 8 bases. The junction had 0 bases not matched to a gene; V was cut back by 4 bases and J by 4 bases. The germline CDR1 and CDR2 sequences are GTSNPN and SVGIG (reference sequence). The CDR3 consists of 12 residues. The CDR3 DNA reads TGTGCCTGGACTAGCGGGTACAATGAGCAGTTCTTC. It codes for CAWTSGYNEQFF.

The chain joins TRBV5-6 to TRBJ2-2; tentative D call: TRBD2 (5 bases). The CDR3 runs to 16 residues. Trimming took off 0 bases at V and 3 bases at J, with 12 bases between the two ends. Looked up from germline, CDR1 is SGHDT and CDR2 is YYEEEE. For the CDR3, the DNA is TGTGCCAGCAGCTTGGGGATTCGGGGTGACACCGGGGAGCTGTTTTTT. Its translation: CASSLGIRGDTGELFF.

CDR3 DNA: TGTGCCAGCAGTTCCGGGACAGGGGGATGGGCTGAAAAACTGTTTTTT. Protein product: CASSSGTGGWAEKLFF. This sequence joins TRBV6-6 and TRBJ1-4, with 11 bases lining up with TRBD1. The CDR3 is made up of 16 amino acids. Germline loops: CDR1 MNHNY, CDR2 SVGAGI (reference sequence). The trim removed 4 bases at V and 7 bases at J, leaving 8 bases unmatched.

This rearrangement joins TRBV12-3 or TRBV12-4 to TRBJ1-1; 7 nucleotides match TRBD1. V lost 6 bases, J lost 4 bases, and 5 bases stayed unmatched. The CDR3 has 13 amino acids. The CDR3 coding sequence is TGTGCCAGCAGGTTACAGGGGTCCACTGAAGCTTTCTTT. As protein: CASRLQGSTEAFF.

The chain uses TRBV25-1 and TRBJ1-1, with 7 bases aligning to TRBD1. V lost 2 bases, J lost 12 bases, and 9 bases stayed unmatched. The CDR3 is 13 amino acids. Germline V gene sequence: CDR1 MGHDK, CDR2 SYGVNS. The CDR3: CASSERQGVTTFF. CDR3 DNA: TGTGCCAGCAGTGAAAGGCAGGGGGTTACGACTTTCTTT.

The V gene is TRBV7-2, the J gene TRBJ2-7; 7 nucleotides agree with TRBD2. The ends lost 4 bases at V and 4 bases at J; junction bases unmatched: 16. Germline CDR1 reads SGHTA; CDR2 reads FQGNSA. CDR3 length: 17 amino acids. The CDR3 loop reads CASSSRSGSGLRYEQYF. The CDR3 nucleotides read TGTGCCAGCAGCTCCCGATCGGGTAGCGGGTTAAGGTACGAGCAGTACTTC. Full variable domain (outside the CDR3, taken from reference TRBV7-2 and TRBJ2-7): GAGVSQSPSNKVTEKGKDVELRCDPISGHTALYWYRQSLGQGLEFLIYFQGNSAPDKSGLPSDRFSAERTGGSVSTLTIQRTQQEDSAVYLCASSSRSGSGLRYEQYFGPGTRLTVT.

A remark on this clone: Other DNA sequences in this sample translate to the same CDR3. The V gene is TRBV30, the J gene TRBJ1-1; TRBD1 might be the D (5 bases). The CDR3 length is 12 residues. Trimming pared 3 bases from V and 3 bases from J, leaving 8 bases between. Germline V lookup: CDR1 GTSNPN, CDR2 SVGIG (reference sequence). In DNA, the CDR3 is TGTGCCTGGAGCGACAGTTACACTGAAGCTTTCTTT. It is translated as CAWSDSYTEAFF.

The V gene is TRBV19, the J gene TRBJ2-7, with a possible D match to TRBD2 (5 bases). This CDR3 region has 13 residues. Germline CDR1 reads LNHDA; CDR2 reads SQIVND (reference sequence). With 0 bases removed from V and 4 bases from J, the gap between germline ends came to 7 bases. The CDR3 sequence: CASSIDLAYEQYF. Written as DNA, the CDR3 is TGTGCCAGTAGTATAGATCTAGCATACGAGCAGTACTTC.

CDR3 DNA: TGCAGTGCTAGTCGGGACTTAAACACCGGGGAGCTGTTTTTT. Its translation is CSASRDLNTGELFF. The rearrangement links TRBV20-1 to TRBJ2-2; D perhaps matches TRBD2 (6 bases). V dropped 3 bases and J dropped 2 bases, with 10 bases sitting between them. Germline assignment: CDR1 DFQATT and CDR2 SNEGSKA (reference sequence). This CDR3 spans 14 amino acids.

The chain joins TRBV2 to TRBJ1-6; weak D call: TRBD1 (6 bases). The V gene lost 7 bases and the J gene lost 9 bases, with 22 bases spanning the gap. Germline CDR1 SNHLY, CDR2 FYNNEI. This CDR3 has 16 residues. CDR3 sequence: CASTPSRGSGGSPLHF. CDR3 bases: TGTGCCAGCACCCCCTCCAGGGGTTCCGGTGGTTCACCCCTCCACTTT.

V and J are TRBV20-1 and TRBJ1-2; D not resolved. The CDR3 contains 11 residues. V was cut by 6 bases and J by 8 bases, with 13 bases left in between. Per the germline V gene, CDR1 is DFQATT and CDR2 is SNEGSKA (reference sequence). CDR3 residues: CSAPGFEGYTF. DNA of the CDR3: TGCAGTGCCCCCGGTTTCGAAGGCTACACCTTC.